These T cell receptor beta chains were read from a single sample in a study of blood T cells in healthy people across ages. A single record per CDR3 protein comes from TCRdb applying MiXCR to the 5' RACE reads. The sample lists hundreds of thousands of distinct CDR3 sequences, 24% occurring once. This sample also belongs to another study, concerning T cells of mothers and their children.

The sequenced sample was blood. The receptors originated from a boy younger than 18 in good health. Both conserved end residues are part of each CDR3. The D gene is left open where the match is weak. Clone size is given for some rows only: seen once, a few or many times, or a class if the clone is expanded.

j_gene | len | d_gene | v_gene | abundance | CDR3aa | CDR3nt
TRBJ2-5 | 14 | . | TRBV7-9 | many | CASSLLGTQETQYF | TGTGCCAGCAGCTTACTAGGGACCCAAGAGACCCAGTACTTC
TRBJ1-5 | 12 | . | TRBV6-1 | . | CASKAGDQPQHF | TGTGCCAGCAAAGCAGGAGATCAGCCCCAGCATTTT
TRBJ2-5 | 13 | . | TRBV20-1 | few | CSAREGVQGTQYF | TGCAGTGCTAGAGAAGGGGTCCAAGGGACCCAGTACTTC
TRBJ2-1 | 15 | . | TRBV4-3 | . | CASSQGSAETNEQFF | TGCGCCAGCAGCCAAGGATCAGCGGAAACCAATGAGCAGTTCTTC
TRBJ1-3 | 15 | . | TRBV7-2 | few | CASSLENQSGNTIYF | TGTGCCAGCAGCTTGGAGAATCAGTCTGGAAACACCATATATTTT
TRBJ2-2 | 15 | TRBD2 | TRBV11-2 | . | CASSLALAGAGELFF | TGTGCCAGCAGCTTAGCACTAGCGGGAGCCGGGGAGCTGTTTTTT
TRBJ1-1 | 14 | TRBD1 | TRBV27 | . | CASSYRTGLTEAFF | TGTGCCAGCAGTTACCGGACAGGGTTGACTGAAGCTTTCTTT
TRBJ2-7 | 14 | . | TRBV4-3 | . | CASSQVLGPYEQYF | TGCGCCAGCAGCCAAGTCCTGGGGCCCTACGAGCAGTACTTC
TRBJ2-3 | 13 | . | TRBV29-1 | . | CSVDLAGTDTQYF | TGCAGCGTTGACCTGGCGGGCACAGATACGCAGTATTTT
TRBJ2-3 | 17 | . | TRBV4-3 | . | CASSQASYETSTDTQYF | TGCGCCAGCAGCCAAGCAAGTTACGAAACTAGCACAGATACGCAGTATTTT
TRBJ1-1 | 12 | TRBD1 | TRBV29-1 | few | CSVSGTGAEAFF | TGCAGCGTTTCCGGGACAGGGGCTGAAGCTTTCTTT
TRBJ2-5 | 14 | TRBD2 | TRBV5-1 | . | CASTYGTSEETQYF | TGCGCCAGCACCTACGGGACTAGCGAAGAGACCCAGTACTTC